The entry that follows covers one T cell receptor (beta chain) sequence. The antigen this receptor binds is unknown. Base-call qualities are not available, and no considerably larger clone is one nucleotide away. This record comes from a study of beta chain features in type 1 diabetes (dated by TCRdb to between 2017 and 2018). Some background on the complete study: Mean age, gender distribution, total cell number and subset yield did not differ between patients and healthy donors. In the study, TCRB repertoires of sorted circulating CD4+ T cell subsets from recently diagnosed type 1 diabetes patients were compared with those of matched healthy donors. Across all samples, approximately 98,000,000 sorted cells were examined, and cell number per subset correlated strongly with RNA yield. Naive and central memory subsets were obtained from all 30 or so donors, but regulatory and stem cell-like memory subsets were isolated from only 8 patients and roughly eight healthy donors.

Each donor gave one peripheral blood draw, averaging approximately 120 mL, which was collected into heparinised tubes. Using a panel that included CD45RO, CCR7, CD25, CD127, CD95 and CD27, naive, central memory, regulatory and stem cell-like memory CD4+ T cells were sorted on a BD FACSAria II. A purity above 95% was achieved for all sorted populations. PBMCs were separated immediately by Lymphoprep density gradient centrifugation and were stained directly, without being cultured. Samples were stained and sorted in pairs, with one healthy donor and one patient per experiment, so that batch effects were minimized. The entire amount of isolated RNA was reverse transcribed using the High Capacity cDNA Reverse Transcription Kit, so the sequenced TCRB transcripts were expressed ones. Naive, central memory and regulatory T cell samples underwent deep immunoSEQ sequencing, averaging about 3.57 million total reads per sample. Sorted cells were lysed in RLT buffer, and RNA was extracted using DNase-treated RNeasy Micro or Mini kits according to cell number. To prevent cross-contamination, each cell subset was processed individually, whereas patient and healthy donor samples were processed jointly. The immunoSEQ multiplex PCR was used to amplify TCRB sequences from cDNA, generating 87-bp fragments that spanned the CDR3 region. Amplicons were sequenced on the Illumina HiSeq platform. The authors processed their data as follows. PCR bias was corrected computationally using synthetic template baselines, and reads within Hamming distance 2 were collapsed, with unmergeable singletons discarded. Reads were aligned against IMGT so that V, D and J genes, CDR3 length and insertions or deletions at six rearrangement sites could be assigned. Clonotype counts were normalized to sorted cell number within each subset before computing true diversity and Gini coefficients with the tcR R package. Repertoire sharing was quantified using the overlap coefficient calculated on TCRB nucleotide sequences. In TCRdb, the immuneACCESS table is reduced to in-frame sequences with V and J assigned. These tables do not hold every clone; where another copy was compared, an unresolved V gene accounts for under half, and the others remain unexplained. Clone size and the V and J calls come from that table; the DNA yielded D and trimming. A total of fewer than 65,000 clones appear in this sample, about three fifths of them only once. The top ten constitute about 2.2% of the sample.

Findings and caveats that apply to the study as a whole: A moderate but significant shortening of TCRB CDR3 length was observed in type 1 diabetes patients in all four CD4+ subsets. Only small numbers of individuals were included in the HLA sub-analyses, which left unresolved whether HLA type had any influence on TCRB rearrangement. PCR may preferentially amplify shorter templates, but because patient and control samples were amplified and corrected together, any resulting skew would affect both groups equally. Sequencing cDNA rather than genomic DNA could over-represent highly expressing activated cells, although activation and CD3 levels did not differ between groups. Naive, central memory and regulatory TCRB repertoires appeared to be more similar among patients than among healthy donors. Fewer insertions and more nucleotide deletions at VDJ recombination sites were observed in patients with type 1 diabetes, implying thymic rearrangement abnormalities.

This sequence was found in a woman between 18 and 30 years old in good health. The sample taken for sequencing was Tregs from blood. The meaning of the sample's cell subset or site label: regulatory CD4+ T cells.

The DNA is TGTGCCAGCAGGCCTTCAGAGGGAACTGAAGCTTTCTTT. Translated, this is CASRPSEGTEAFF. The chain joins TRBV2 to TRBJ1-1; the D gene remains uncertain. From a lookup of the germline V gene, CDR1 and CDR2 are SNHLY and FYNNEI. Counted from cysteine to phenylalanine, this CDR3 has 13 amino acids. Only CDR3 DNA remains: 39 bases, in frame from the first base. V lost 6 bases and J lost 5 bases; the stretch between them is 13 bases long.